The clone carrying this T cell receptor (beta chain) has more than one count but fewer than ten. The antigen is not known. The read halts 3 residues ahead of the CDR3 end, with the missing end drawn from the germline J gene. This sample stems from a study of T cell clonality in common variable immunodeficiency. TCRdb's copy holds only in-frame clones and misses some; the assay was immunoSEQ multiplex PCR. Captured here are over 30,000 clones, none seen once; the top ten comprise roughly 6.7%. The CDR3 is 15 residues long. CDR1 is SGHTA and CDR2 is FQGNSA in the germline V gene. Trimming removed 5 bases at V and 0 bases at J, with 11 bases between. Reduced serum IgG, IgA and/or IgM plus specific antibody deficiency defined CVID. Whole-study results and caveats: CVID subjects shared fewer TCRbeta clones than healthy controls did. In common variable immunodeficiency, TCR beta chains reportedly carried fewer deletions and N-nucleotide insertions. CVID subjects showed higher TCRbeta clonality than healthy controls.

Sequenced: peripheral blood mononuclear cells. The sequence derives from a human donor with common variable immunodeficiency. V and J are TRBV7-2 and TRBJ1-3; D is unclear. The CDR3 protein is CASSPRQVSGNTIYF. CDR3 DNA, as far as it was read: TGTGCCAGCAGCCCCCGTCAGGTCTCTGGAAACACC. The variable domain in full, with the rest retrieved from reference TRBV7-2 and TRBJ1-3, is GAGVSQSPSNKVTEKGKDVELRCDPISGHTALYWYRQSLGQGLEFLIYFQGNSAPDKSGLPSDRFSAERTGGSVSTLTIQRTQQEDSAVYLCASSPRQVSGNTIYFGEGSWLTVV.